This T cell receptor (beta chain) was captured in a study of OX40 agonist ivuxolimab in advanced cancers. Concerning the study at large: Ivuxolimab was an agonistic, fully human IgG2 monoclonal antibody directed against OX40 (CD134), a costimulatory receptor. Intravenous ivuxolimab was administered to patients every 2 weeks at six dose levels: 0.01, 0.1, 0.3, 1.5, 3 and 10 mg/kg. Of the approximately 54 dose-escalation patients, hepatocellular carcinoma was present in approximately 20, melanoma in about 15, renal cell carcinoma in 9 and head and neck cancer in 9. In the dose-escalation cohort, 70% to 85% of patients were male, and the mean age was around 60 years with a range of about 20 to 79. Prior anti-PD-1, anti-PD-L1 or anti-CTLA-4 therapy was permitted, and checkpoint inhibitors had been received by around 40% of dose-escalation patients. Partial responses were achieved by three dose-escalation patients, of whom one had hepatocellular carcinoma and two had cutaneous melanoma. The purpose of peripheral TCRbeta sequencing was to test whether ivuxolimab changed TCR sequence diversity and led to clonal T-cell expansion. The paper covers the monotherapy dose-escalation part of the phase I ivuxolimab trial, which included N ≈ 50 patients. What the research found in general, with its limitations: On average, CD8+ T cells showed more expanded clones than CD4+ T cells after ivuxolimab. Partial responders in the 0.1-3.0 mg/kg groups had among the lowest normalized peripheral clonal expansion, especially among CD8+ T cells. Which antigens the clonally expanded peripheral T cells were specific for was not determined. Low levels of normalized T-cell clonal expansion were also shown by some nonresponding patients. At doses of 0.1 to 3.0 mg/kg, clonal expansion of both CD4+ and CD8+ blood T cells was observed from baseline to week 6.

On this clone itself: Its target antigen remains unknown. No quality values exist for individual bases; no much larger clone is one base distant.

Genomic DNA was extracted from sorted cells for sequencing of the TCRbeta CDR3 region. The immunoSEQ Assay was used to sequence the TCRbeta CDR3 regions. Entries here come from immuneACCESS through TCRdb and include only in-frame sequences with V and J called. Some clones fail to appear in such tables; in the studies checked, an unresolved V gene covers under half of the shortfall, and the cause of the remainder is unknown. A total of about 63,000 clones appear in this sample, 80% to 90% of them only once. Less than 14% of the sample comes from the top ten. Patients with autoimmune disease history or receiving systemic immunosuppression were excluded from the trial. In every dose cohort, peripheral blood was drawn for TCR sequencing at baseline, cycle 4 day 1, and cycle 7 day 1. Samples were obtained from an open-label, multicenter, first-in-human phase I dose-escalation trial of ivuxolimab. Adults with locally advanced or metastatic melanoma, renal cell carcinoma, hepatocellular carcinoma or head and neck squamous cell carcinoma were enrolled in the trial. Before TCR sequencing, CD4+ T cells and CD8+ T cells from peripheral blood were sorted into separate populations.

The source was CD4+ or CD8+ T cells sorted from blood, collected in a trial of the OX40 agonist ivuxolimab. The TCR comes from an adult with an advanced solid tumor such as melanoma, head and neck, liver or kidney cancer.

The encoded CDR3 is CASSRTSGFYEQYF. The nucleotide sequence is given as TGCGCCAGCAGCCGGACTAGCGGTTTCTACGAGCAGTACTTC. The chain was built from TRBV5-1 and TRBJ2-7, with 10 middle bases fitting TRBD2. Sequences SGHRS (CDR1) and YFSETQ (CDR2) are obtained from the germline V gene. The CDR3 contains 14 residues, cysteine and phenylalanine counted. The retained sequence is limited to the CDR3, 42 bases, with the frame set at the first base. Ends trimmed: V by 4 bases, J by 3 bases; bases unmatched to a gene: 4.